Listed here is a single T cell receptor (beta chain). The source of the sample is a study of shared clonotypes between healthy human individuals. Across the study: The study used three CD4 naive, three CD4 memory, two CD8 naive and one CD8 memory plate per donor.

For each subset, genomic DNA was distributed in equal portions over several immunoSEQ plates. Clones were sequenced by immunoSEQ multiplex PCR, and TCRdb holds only the in-frame ones, with some missing. The repertoire holds fewer than 700,000 clones, with approximately 95% as singletons. V gave up 2 bases and J gave up 0 bases, with 11 bases separating them. CDR1 is SGHDT, CDR2 YYEEEE, per germline. CDR3 length equals 15 residues. The naive CD8 population came from CD45RO-negative cells selected for CCR7, without terminally differentiated effector memory CD45RA+ cells. The specimen was naive CD8+ T cells sorted from blood. The receptor was isolated from a woman in her twenties or thirties in good health. This chain connects TRBV5-6 to TRBJ1-1; D is possibly TRBD1 (5 bases). The CDR3 is CASSLMGTMNTEAFF. For the CDR3, the DNA is TGTGCCAGCAGCTTAATGGGGACGATGAACACTGAAGCTTTCTTT.